The TCR beta chain described here comes from a study of cytomegalovirus exposure and HLA in healthy donors (dated by TCRdb to about 2017). At the level of the whole study: According to an earlier analysis of several hundred of the donors, some 170 million T cells yielded 100 million or so unique TCR beta sequences and about 300 Gb of sequence data. About five DR-DQ haplotypes were treated as single units for association and clustering because of strong linkage in the cohort. A later analysis re-analyzed previously published TCR beta repertoires from roughly 630 donors and added high-resolution HLA genotyping to study TCR occurrence patterns. The aim of the study was to test whether cataloging public T cell receptors could identify signatures of past pathogen exposure. Across approximately 400 genotyped donors of the cohort, an average of approximately 200,000 unique TCR beta nucleotide sequences per donor were sequenced, and roughly a sixth of those sequences were non-productive. In addition to the first cohort of roughly 700 subjects, a separate validation cohort of approximately 110 different subjects was used. The study used immunosequencing to profile the T cell repertoires of approximately 630 subjects and linked those repertoires to cytomegalovirus serostatus. Both class I and class II loci were covered by HLA typing, at four-digit resolution. The genetic ancestry cluster associated with self-reported Caucasian donors included 81% of the roughly 380 genotyped donors. Every discovery cohort repertoire had been produced on one sequencing platform. The study combined high-throughput TCR immunosequencing, statistical association of individual TCRs with disease status, and machine learning to predict cytomegalovirus infection status. To decide whether each TCR beta V gene segment behaved as functional or pseudogenic, an earlier analysis of 587 of the donors relied on high-throughput TCR beta sequencing. Rather than using new phenotypic data, the later analysis identified candidate immune exposures from TCR beta sequences and from how often those sequences occurred across donors. Donor age, sex, ethnicity and CMV serostatus were compiled alongside the repertoire data. Roughly 310 gigabases of sequencing data and 70 million to 85 million unique TCR sequences were included in an early release covering about 620 HLA-typed donors. A later genetic analysis took genome-wide SNP genotypes for about 55% of the 666 donors and used that subset as a discovery cohort. The number of typed donors differed by locus: 629-630 for A, B, C, DRB1 and DQB1; approximately 520 for DQA1; over 600 for DPA1; and about 450 for DPB1.

To prepare the library, the immunoSEQ multiplex PCR assay was applied. For the multiplex PCR, a mixture combining 60 forward primers for TCR Vbeta segments and 13 reverse primers for TCR Jbeta segments was used. Amplification of the CDR3 region of rearranged TCR beta genes was performed with a multiplex PCR assay on genomic DNA. Amplified TCR beta libraries were sequenced as 87-base-pair reads on the Illumina HiSeq System. On the authors' methods: A later analysis counted 65 million to 90 million unique TCR beta chains across the 666 repertoires, and around 9.9 million of these chains were shared by at least two donors. A nearest-neighbor algorithm error-corrected the raw reads and collapsed the reads into unique sequences, merging closely related sequences to remove PCR and sequencing errors. To assign V, D and J gene segments, CDR3 sequences were aligned to IMGT reference sequences. For a sequence to be retained, a match of at least six nucleotides to both a V gene segment and a J gene segment was required. Rearrangements were called productive when the CDR3 lacked stop codons and stayed in frame with V and J; all others were non-productive. Following IMGT convention, CDR3 was defined as the stretch from the second conserved V-encoded cysteine to the conserved J-encoded phenylalanine. The earlier analysis of about 570 of the donors excluded any sequence lacking an unambiguous match to a single V gene segment. An earlier analysis of a few hundred of the donors called V segments functional above 56.7% productive rearrangements and segregating when the between-donor standard deviation exceeded 5%. A statistical classification framework was built to diagnose cytomegalovirus status from the catalog of TCR beta chain sequences. In a later analysis, V and J genes were assigned by comparing TCR nucleotide sequences against IMGT/GENE-DB human TR gene sequences. The TCRdist pipeline was used in a later analysis to assign CDR3 sequences and most-parsimonious VDJ recombination scenarios. In a later analysis, each TCR beta chain was defined by its CDR3 amino acid sequence together with its V-gene family, and reads without a unique V-gene family were excluded. In a later analysis, around 600 highly shared, low-generation-probability nucleotide sequences were removed to address suspected cross-contamination and a sequencing artifact. For each public chain, a later analysis derived a clonal expansion index from normalized ranks of inferred template counts within each repertoire. A later analysis computed generation probabilities with a VDJ recombination model fitted to out-of-frame rearrangements, and checked the results against IGoR. In a later analysis, TCR-TCR, TCR-HLA and TCR-CMV co-occurrence was scored with hypergeometric tests, and a repertoire-size bias correction was applied to TCR pairs. In a later analysis, false discovery rates were estimated by permuting HLA or CMV assignments 20 times. In a later analysis, co-occurring TCRs were grouped using DBSCAN, and TCRdist sequence similarity was added for clustering within HLA-allele-positive subsets. For co-occurrence clustering, repertoires with fewer than 30,000 or more than 120,000 public chains were excluded, along with a handful of repertoires with anomalous nucleotide sharing. The source is immuneACCESS, and TCRdb retained only in-frame sequences with V and J called. Part of the clones is not carried over; for the studies checked, unresolved V genes explain less than half of this, and the remainder is unexplained. V, J and clone size are taken as reported in that table, and D and trimming were inferred from the DNA itself. The sample table records under 200,000 clones. The ten largest clones add up to approximately 6.9% of the sample.

Findings and caveats that apply to the study as a whole: Specific HLA alleles were associated with around 18,000 TCR beta sequences at a false discovery rate of 0.05 in a later analysis. The study listed 164 TCR beta chains as associated with cytomegalovirus. An earlier analysis of 587 of the donors showed that most TCR beta V segments appeared in productive rearrangements either about 87% or about 30% of the time, which broadly matched IMGT annotations. Across donors, most TCR sequences were observed very rarely, whereas some public TCRs were present in many individuals. Correlated functional status among segregating V segments might be attributable to linkage disequilibrium, but an unknown experimental factor could not be ruled out. V-gene and J-gene trimming of TCR beta chains was associated with a missense DCLRE1C variant in a later genetic analysis, and the association was replicated in an independent cohort. The sequencing pipeline was judged likely to have produced a cluster of highly shared sequence variants as a technical artifact. Because HLA typing was missing for some donors at each locus, association tests included only the typed subset. The earlier analysis of some 560 of the donors excluded fewer than 20 rarely observed V segments, including chromosome 9 orphons, because counts were too low. According to a later analysis, parvovirus B19, influenza, CMV and Epstein-Barr virus appeared linked to several top co-occurrence clusters. The classifier was reported to diagnose cytomegalovirus status with high specificity and sensitivity in both the original cohort and the validation cohort. Strong co-occurrence of HLA alleles, especially DR and DQ, made assigning TCR associations to individual alleles difficult. The authors suggested that the approach could potentially be generalized to other disease states and immunological phenotypes. Some IMGT-functional V segments, including TRBV6-2 and TRBV6-3, could not be told apart with the 87-base-pair reads, so those segments were excluded. In a later analysis, HLA-associated TCR beta chains showed more clonal expansion and lower generation probabilities than non-associated chains that were equally common. According to a later analysis, TCR association rates differed among HLA loci, with DRB1 alleles showing the most associated TCRs and HLA-C alleles showing the fewest. A later analysis found that most CMV-associated TCR beta chains appeared HLA-restricted, with HLA associations seemingly driven largely by CMV exposure. A later genetic analysis reported fewer N-insertions in productive TCRs among donors in an Asian-associated ancestry cluster than the roughly 700-donor mean. A further reported finding was that TCR beta sequences accurately predicted the HLA-A and HLA-B alleles for most subjects in the first cohort. In this cohort, only TCR beta chains were sequenced, and detectable features were limited by the absence of alpha or paired-chain data. In vitro tests confirmed that a few of the cytomegalovirus-associated TCR beta chains recognize cytomegalovirus antigens. For the cohort, immune exposure information was limited to CMV serostatus. Presence/absence analyses assumed roughly uniform sequencing depth across donors, an assumption that may not hold.

V lost 2 bases and J lost 0 bases, and the count of bases not matched to a germline gene is 4. The CDR3 covers 15 residues, taking in both the cysteine and the phenylalanine. The retained sequence is limited to the CDR3, 45 bases, with the frame set at the first base. Taken from the germline V gene, the CDR1 and CDR2 loops are SGHRS and YFSETQ. As for this clone: There is no known antigen for this receptor.

The cohort consisted of approximately 670 healthy bone marrow donors. At the time of sampling, every cohort member was nominally healthy, though immune exposures that went unrecorded were likely present. The donor tested CMV seronegative, placing the donor among the approximately 400 seronegative members of the cohort. Every donor gave a peripheral blood sample, and the peripheral blood mononuclear cells from that sample were used for TCR beta sequencing. Genomic DNA extraction from the blood cell samples was performed with the Qiagen DNeasy Blood Extraction Kit. This receptor was identified in a man younger than 40 in good health and CMV-seronegative. Material: PBMCs. The V and J segments used are TRBV5-1 and TRBJ1-2, and TRBD1 aligns with 7 junction nucleotides. The sequenced DNA is TGCGCCAGCAGCTTAGCGACAGGGACTAACTATGGCTACACCTTC. Its translation reads: CASSLATGTNYGYTF.